This TCR beta chain was observed in a study of blood T cell repertoires in COVID-19. Study background: Samples representing acute and convalescent COVID-19 were sourced from the United States, Italy and Spain.

Followed longitudinally, the Seattle patients had been enrolled during active infection. The table came from immunoSEQ multiplex PCR; TCRdb's copy has only in-frame clones and leaves some out. The sample holds fewer than 700,000 clones, roughly nine tenths seen once. The sequence derives from a woman between 50 and 59 years old with COVID-19, enrolled during active disease. The sample consisted of peripheral blood.

The CDR3 region is CASSSLGGPVGELFF. The CDR3, as DNA: TGTGCCAGCAGCTCCCTGGGAGGGCCGGTCGGGGAGCTGTTTTTT. The genes are TRBV7-6 and TRBJ2-2, with 7 bases lining up with TRBD2. Germline V gene sequence: CDR1 SGHVS, CDR2 FNYEAQ. V was clipped by 4 bases and J by 7 bases; unmatched bases: 9. The CDR3 contains 15 residues.